The 10 T cell receptor beta chains given below trace back to one sample, sequenced in a study of T cells after yellow fever vaccination. TCRdb reprocessed the 5' RACE reads with MiXCR, giving one entry per CDR3 protein. The repertoire holds 250,000 or so distinct CDR3 sequences, with roughly 4% as singletons. Sequences were derived from PBMCs, sampled 15 days after the yellow fever booster vaccination. The receptors stem from a man younger than 35 who received the YFV17D yellow fever vaccine.

There are many counts of this clonotype. The chain combines TRBV20-1 with TRBJ2-1, with 9 bases fitting TRBD2. The V gene's germline CDR1 is DFQATT and CDR2 SNEGSKA (reference sequence). Trimming cost V 5 bases and J 4 bases; bases outside gene matches: 15. This CDR3 is built from 17 residues. The CDR3 loop is CSAHLAGHPTAYNEQFF. As DNA, the CDR3 is TGCAGTGCTCACCTAGCGGGGCACCCTACCGCTTACAATGAGCAGTTCTTC.

This clonotype was detected ten times or more. The chain has TRBV4-1 and TRBJ2-3; TRBD2 agrees at 10 bases. The V and J ends lost 4 bases and 2 bases, in that order; junction bases with no gene match: 12. The CDR3 is 18 residues long. Germline V gene sequence: CDR1 MGHRA, CDR2 YSYEKL. The CDR3 bases are TGCGCCAGCAGCCCTTTAGGTCTAGCGGGGGACTACACAGATACGCAGTATTTT. Amino acid sequence: CASSPLGLAGDYTDTQYF.

Ten or more counts support this clonotype. V is TRBV18 and J is TRBJ2-7, with D uncertain. The CDR3 runs to 13 residues. The V and J ends lost 4 bases and 3 bases respectively, with 10 bases between them. Germline values: CDR1 KGHSH, CDR2 LQKENI. CDR3 amino acids: CASSRLDGYEQYV. CDR3 in DNA: TGTGCCAGCTCACGCCTGGACGGCTACGAGCAGTACGTC.

This clonotype was recorded many times. The genes are TRBV28 and TRBJ2-5; D might be TRBD2 (6 bases). Trimming took 6 bases from V and 5 from J, leaving 16 bases between them. The length of the CDR3 is 14 residues. Germline assignment: CDR1 MDHEN and CDR2 SYDVKM. The CDR3 DNA follows: TGTGCCAGCAGGGGGAGGACGACTTGGGAGACCCAGTACTTC. It codes for CASRGRTTWETQYF.

This clonotype has a count of ten or more. The chain has TRBV5-4 and TRBJ2-7; a weak D match, TRBD2 (7 bases). Germline assignment: CDR1 SGHNT and CDR2 YYREEE (reference sequence). CDR3 length: 14 amino acids. The V end was cut by 0 bases, the J end by 5 bases, with 12 bases between. The CDR3 region has the DNA TGTGCCAGCAGCTTGGATCCGGGGGGCAACGAGCAGTACGTC. It codes for CASSLDPGGNEQYV.

This clonotype was observed many times. The chain employs TRBV19 and TRBJ1-1, with D possibly matching TRBD1 (5 bases). V lost 4 bases to trimming and J lost 4 bases, with 19 bases between them. The CDR3 length is 16 residues. In germline, CDR1 is LNHDA, CDR2 SQIVND (reference sequence). In nucleotides, the CDR3 is TGTGCCAGTAGTAGGGGAACAGGTCACCATTCCACTGAAGCTTTCTTT. This codes for CASSRGTGHHSTEAFF. Based on the CDR3 plus reference TRBV19 and TRBJ1-1, the full variable domain is DGGITQSPKYLFRKEGQNVTLSCEQNLNHDAMYWYRQDPGQGLRLIYYSQIVNDFQKGDIAEGYSVSREKKESFPLTVTSAQKNPTAFYLCASSRGTGHHSTEAFFGQGTRLTVV.

This clonotype was recorded at least ten times. This CDR3 reads CASSTRDLYTQYF. In DNA, the CDR3 is TGCGCCAGCAGCACCCGGGACCTATATACGCAGTATTTT. This chain connects TRBV5-1 to TRBJ2-3; the D call may be TRBD1 or TRBD2 (5 bases each). This CDR3 is 13 amino acids long. In germline, CDR1 is SGHRS, CDR2 YFSETQ. V dropped 4 bases and J dropped 7 bases, with 13 bases sitting between them.

Ten or more counts support this clonotype. The J gene is TRBJ2-6, the V gene TRBV9; D is undetermined. Germline V lookup: CDR1 SGDLS, CDR2 YYNGEE. This CDR3 contains 13 residues. V was trimmed by 1 base and J by 4 bases, leaving 3 bases between them. The CDR3 DNA follows: TGTGCCAGCAGCGTAACCGGGGCCAACGTCCTGACTTTC. Amino acids: CASSVTGANVLTF.

This clonotype was detected many times. J is TRBJ2-1 and V is TRBV10-2, with 7 positions matching TRBD1. V trimming: 7 bases; J trimming: 10 bases; junction bases outside the gene matches: 7. Germline V gene data show CDR1 as WSHSY and CDR2 as SAAADI. The CDR3 totals 12 residues. This CDR3 is CASTITGDEQFF. The CDR3 nucleotides are TGCGCCAGCACCATTACAGGGGACGAGCAGTTCTTC.

This clonotype was counted ten times or more. The chain links TRBV4-3 to TRBJ2-1; TRBD2 matches at 7 bases. This CDR3 contains 16 residues. The trim removed 1 base at V and 3 bases at J, leaving 6 bases unmatched. Germline lookup yields CDR1 LGHNA and CDR2 YSLEER. CDR3 loop: CASSQAQAGDYNEQFF. Written as DNA, the CDR3 is TGCGCCAGCAGCCAAGCTCAGGCGGGGGACTACAATGAGCAGTTCTTC.